Given below is one T cell receptor beta chain in context. Its target antigen remains unknown. Qualities for individual bases were not recorded, and no much larger clone is one base off. For sequencing, an Illumina HiSeq 1500 was employed. In-frame beta chains were kept once TCRdb had trimmed the public reads at Q25 with fastp and called clones with MiXCR. Rows matching on CDR3 protein sequence are summarized as one entry with the most common DNA and genes. The sample profile shows some 500,000 distinct CDR3 sequences; around two fifths of them were found once. The top ten clones comprise 48% of the sample. This sample is part of a study of T cell repertoires in cytomegalovirus infection (dated by TCRdb to the late 2010s). As for the study more broadly: Alongside well-studied HLA-B-restricted epitopes, the peptide stimulations were aimed at recently identified HLA-C-restricted CMV epitopes, whose presentation resists viral immunomodulation. Donor HLA type was relevant to the analysis, as public TCR beta signatures indicated carriage of CMV infection together with the matching HLA type.

Taken with the paper, the label for treatment or condition translates to: in vitro stimulation with specific CMV peptide epitopes to enrich CMV-specific T cells. General findings and caveats noted by the study authors: In both this cohort and an independent cohort of some 380 donors, the cumulative frequency of public TCR beta family members distinguished carriers of CMV infection plus the relevant HLA type. The ex vivo response was dominated by HLA-C-restricted CMV-specific TCR beta clonotypes, which also provided the single most frequent clonotype in two of eight donors.

The clonotype comes from a human donor in good health (CMV status not recorded). Some clones in this sample may be carry-over from other donors' samples. The sample here was cultured PBMCs, taken from culture after CMV antigen stimulation.

The CDR3 reads CASSQERDEQFF. In nucleotide form, the sequence is TGTGCCAGCAGCCAAGAGAGGGATGAGCAGTTCTTC. Recombination connected TRBV4-2 to TRBJ2-1; TRBD2 might be the D gene, on 5 matching bases. CDR1 and CDR2, per the germline V gene, are LGHNA and YNFKEQ. V is pared back by 0 bases and J by 8 bases, with 5 bases lying between the germline termini. The CDR3 contains 12 residues, cysteine and phenylalanine counted. Only the CDR3 DNA stays, 36 bases, in frame from base 1.